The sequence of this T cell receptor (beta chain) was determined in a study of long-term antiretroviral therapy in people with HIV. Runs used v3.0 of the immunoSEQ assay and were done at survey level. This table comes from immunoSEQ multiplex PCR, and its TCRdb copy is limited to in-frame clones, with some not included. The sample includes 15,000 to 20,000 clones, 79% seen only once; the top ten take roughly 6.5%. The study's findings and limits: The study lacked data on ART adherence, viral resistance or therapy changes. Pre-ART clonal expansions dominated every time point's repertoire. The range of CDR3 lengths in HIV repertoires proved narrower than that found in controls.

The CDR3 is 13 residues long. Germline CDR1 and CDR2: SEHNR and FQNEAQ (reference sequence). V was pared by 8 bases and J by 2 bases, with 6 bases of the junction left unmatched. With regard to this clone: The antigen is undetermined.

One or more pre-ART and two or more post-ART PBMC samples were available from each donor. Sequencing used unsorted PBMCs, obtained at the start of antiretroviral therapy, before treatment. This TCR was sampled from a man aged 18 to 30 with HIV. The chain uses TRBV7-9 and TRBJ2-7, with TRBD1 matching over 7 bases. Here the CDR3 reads CASSLTGTYEQYF. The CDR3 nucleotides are TGTGCCAGCTCCTTGACAGGGACCTACGAGCAGTACTTC.